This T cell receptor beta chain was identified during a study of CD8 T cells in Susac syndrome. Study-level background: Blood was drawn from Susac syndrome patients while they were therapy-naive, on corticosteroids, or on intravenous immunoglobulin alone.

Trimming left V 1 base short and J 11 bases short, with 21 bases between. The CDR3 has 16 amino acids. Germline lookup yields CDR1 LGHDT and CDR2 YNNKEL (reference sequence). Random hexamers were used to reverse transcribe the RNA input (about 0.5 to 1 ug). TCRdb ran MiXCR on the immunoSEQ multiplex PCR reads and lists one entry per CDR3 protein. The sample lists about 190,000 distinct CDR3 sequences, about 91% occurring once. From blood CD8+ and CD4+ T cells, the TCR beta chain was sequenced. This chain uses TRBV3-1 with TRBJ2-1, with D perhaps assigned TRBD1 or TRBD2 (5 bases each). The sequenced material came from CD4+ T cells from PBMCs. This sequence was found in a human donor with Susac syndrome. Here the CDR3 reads CASSQVAGTISGKQFF. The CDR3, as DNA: TGTGCCAGCAGCCAAGTTGCCGGGACGATCTCGGGGAAGCAGTTCTTC.